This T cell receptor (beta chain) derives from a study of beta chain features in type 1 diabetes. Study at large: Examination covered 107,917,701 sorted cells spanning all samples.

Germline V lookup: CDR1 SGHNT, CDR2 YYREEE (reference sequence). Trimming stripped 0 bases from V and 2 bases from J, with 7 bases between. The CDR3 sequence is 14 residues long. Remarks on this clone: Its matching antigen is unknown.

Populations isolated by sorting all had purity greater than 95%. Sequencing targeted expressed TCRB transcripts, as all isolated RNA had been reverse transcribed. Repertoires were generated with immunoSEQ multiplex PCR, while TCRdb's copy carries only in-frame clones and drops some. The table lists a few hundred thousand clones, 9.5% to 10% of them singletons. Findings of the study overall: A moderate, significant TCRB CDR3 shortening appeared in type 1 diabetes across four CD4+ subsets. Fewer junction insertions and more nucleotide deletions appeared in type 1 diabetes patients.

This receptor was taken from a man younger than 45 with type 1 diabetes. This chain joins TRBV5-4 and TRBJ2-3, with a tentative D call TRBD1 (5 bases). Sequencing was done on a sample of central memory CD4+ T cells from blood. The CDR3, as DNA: TGTGCCAGCAGCTTGGGACAGTCCACAGATACGCAGTATTTT. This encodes CASSLGQSTDTQYF.